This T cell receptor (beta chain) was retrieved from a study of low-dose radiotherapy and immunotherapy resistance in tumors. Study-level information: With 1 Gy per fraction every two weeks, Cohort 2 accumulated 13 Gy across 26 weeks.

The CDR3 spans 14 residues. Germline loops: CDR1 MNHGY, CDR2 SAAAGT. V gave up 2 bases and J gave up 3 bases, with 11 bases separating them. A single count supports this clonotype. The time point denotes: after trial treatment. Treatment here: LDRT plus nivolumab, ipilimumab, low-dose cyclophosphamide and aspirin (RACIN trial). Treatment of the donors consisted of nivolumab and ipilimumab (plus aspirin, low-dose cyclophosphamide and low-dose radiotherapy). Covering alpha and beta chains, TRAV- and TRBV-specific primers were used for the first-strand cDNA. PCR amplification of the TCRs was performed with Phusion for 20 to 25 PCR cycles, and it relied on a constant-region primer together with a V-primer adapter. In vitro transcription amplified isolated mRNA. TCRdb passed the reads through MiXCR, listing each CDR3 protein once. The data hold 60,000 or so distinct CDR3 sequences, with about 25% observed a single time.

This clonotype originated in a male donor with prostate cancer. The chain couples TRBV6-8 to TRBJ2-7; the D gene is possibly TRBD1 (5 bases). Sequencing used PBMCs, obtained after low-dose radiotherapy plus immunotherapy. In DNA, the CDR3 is TGTGCCAGCAGTTACGGGCAGACAGACTACGAGCAGTACTTC. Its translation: CASSYGQTDYEQYF.